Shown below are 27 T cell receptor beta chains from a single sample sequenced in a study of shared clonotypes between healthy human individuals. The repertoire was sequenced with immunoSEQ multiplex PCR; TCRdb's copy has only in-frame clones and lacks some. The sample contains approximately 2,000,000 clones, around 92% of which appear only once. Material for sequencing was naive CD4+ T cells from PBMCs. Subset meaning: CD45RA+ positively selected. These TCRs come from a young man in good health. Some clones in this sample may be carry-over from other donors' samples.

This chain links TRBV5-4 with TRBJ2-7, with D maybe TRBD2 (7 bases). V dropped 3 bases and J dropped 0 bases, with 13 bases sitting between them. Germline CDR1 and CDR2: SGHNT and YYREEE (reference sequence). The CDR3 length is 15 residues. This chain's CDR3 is CASSWRGGSSYEQYF. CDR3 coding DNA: TGTGCCAGCAGCTGGAGGGGGGGAAGCTCCTACGAGCAGTACTTC. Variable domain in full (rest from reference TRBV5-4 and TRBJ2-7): ETGVTQSPTHLIKTRGQQVTLRCSSQSGHNTVSWYQQALGQGPQFIFQYYREEENGRGNFPPRFSGLQFPNYSSELNVNALELDDSALYLCASSWRGGSSYEQYFGPGTRLTVT.

For the CDR3, the DNA is TGTGCCAGCAGCGCCGGGACAGGGGCTCCCAATCAGCCCCAGCATTTT. Translating it yields CASSAGTGAPNQPQHF. The chain links TRBV7-2 to TRBJ1-5; TRBD1 agrees at 10 bases. The V gene's germline CDR1 is SGHTA and CDR2 FQGNSA. The V gene end was trimmed by 5 bases and the J gene end by 3 bases; junction bases not matched to a gene: 7. CDR3 length equals 16 residues.

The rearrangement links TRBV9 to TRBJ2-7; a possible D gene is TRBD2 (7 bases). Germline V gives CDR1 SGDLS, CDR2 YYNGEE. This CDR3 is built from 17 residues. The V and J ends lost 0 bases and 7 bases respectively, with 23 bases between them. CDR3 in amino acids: CASSVAARGGLLGEQYF. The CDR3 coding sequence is TGTGCCAGCAGCGTAGCGGCGAGGGGGGGCCTGTTGGGTGAGCAGTACTTC.

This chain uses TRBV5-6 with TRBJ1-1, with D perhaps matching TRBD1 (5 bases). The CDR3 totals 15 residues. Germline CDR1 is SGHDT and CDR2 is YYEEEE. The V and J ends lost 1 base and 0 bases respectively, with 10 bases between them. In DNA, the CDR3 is TGTGCCAGCAGCTTGAGGCAGGGAGTGAACACTGAAGCTTTCTTT. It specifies CASSLRQGVNTEAFF.

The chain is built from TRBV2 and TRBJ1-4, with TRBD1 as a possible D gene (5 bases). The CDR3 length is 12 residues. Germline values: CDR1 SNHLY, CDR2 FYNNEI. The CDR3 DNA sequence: TGTGCTGAGGGGATTCTAGGTGAAAAACTGTTTTTT. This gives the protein CAEGILGEKLFF. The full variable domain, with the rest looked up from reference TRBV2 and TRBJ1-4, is EPEVTQTPSHQVTQMGQEVILRCVPISNHLYFYWYRQILGQKVEFLVSFYNNEISEKSEIFDDQFSVERPDGSNFTLKIRSTKLEDSAMYFCAEGILGEKLFFGSGTQLSVL.

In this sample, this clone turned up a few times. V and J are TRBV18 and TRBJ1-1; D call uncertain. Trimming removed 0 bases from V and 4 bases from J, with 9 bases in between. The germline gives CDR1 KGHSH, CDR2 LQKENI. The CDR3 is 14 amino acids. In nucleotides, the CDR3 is TGTGCCAGCTCACCACCGGAGGGAACCACTGAAGCTTTCTTT. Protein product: CASSPPEGTTEAFF.

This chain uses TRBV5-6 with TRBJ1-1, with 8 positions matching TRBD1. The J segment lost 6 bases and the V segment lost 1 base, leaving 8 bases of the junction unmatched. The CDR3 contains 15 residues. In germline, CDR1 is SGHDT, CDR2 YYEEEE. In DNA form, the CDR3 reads TGTGCCAGCAGCTTGAACGTCAGGGGGCGAGCTGAAGCTTTCTTT. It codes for CASSLNVRGRAEAFF.

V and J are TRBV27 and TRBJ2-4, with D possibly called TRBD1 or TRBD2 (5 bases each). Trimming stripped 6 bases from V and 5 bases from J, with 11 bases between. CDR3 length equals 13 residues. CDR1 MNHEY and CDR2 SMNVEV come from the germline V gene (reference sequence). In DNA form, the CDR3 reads TGTGCCAGCAGCCGGCTGGGACAAAACATTCAGTACTTC. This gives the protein CASSRLGQNIQYF.

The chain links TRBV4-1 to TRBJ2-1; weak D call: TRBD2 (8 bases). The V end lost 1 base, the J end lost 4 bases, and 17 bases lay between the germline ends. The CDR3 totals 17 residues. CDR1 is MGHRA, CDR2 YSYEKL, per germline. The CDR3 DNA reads TGCGCCAGCAGCCAAGGTCGGGGGGGACAGAGATACAATGAGCAGTTCTTC. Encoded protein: CASSQGRGGQRYNEQFF.

The CDR3 nucleotides read TGTGCCAGCCGTTCTAGCGGGATAGGCACCGGGGAGCTGTTTTTT. Its translation: CASRSSGIGTGELFF. This chain links TRBV28 with TRBJ2-2; 9 positions agree with TRBD2. The CDR3 loop spans 15 amino acids. Per germline, CDR1 MDHEN and CDR2 SYDVKM. The junction had 8 bases not matched to a gene; V was cut back by 8 bases and J by 4 bases. The entire variable domain, with the rest obtained from reference TRBV28 and TRBJ2-2, is as follows: DVKVTQSSRYLVKRTGEKVFLECVQDMDHENMFWYRQDPGLGLRLIYFSYDVKMKEKGDIPEGYSVSREKKERFSLILESASTNQTSMYLCASRSSGIGTGELFFGEGSRLTVL.

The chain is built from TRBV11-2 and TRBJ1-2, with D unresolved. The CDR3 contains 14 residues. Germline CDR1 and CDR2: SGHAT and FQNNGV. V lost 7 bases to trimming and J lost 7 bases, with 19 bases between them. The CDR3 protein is CASTFGVRRGGYTF. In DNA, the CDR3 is TGTGCCAGCACCTTCGGGGTCAGGAGAGGTGGCTACACCTTC.

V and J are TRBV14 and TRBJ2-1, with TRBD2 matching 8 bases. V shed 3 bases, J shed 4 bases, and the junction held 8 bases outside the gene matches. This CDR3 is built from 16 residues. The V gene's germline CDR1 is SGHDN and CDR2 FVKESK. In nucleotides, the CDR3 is TGTGCCAGCAGCCAGCCCGCTCTAGCGGGTTACAATGAGCAGTTCTTC. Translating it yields CASSQPALAGYNEQFF. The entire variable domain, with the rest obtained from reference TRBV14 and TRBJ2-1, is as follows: EAGVTQFPSHSVIEKGQTVTLRCDPISGHDNLYWYRRVMGKEIKFLLHFVKESKQDESGMPNNRFLAERTGGTYSTLKVQPAELEDSGVYFCASSQPALAGYNEQFFGPGTRLTVL.

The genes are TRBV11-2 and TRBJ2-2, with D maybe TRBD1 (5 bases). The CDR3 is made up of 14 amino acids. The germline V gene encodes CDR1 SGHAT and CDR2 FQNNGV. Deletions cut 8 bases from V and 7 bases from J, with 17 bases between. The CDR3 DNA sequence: TGTGCCAGCGGACAAAGCAATTCATACGGGGAGCTGTTTTTT. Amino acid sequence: CASGQSNSYGELFF.

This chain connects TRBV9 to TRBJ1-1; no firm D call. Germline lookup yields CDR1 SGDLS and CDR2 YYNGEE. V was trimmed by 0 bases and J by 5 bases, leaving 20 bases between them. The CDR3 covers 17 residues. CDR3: CASSVAPTHYGRTEAFF. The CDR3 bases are TGTGCCAGCAGCGTAGCCCCCACACATTACGGCAGGACTGAAGCTTTCTTT.

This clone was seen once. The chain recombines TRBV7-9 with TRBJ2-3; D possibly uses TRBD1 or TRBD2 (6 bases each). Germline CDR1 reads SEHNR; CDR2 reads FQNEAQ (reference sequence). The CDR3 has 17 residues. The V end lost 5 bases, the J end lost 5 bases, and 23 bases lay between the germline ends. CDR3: CASSRLIPGASKDTQYF. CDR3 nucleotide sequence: TGTGCCAGCAGCCGATTAATCCCGGGGGCATCAAAAGATACGCAGTATTTT.

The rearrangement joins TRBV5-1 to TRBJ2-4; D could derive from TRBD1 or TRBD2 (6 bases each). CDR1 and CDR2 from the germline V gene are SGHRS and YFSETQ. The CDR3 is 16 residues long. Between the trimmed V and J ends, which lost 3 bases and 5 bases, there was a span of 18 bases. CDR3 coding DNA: TGCGCCAGCAGCTCGGCTTTAAGTCGGGGGCAAAACATTCAGTACTTC. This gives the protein CASSSALSRGQNIQYF.

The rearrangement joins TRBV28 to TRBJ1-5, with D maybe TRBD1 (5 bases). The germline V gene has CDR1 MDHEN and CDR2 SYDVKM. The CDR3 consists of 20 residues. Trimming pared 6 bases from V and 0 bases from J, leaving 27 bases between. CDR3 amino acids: CASSSTGTAIPWGSNQPQHF. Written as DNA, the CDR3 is TGTGCCAGCAGCAGTACGGGGACGGCGATCCCCTGGGGTAGCAATCAGCCCCAGCATTTT.

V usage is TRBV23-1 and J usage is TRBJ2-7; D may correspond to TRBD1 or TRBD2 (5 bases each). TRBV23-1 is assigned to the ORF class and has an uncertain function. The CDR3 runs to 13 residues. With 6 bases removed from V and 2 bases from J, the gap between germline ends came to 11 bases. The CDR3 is CASRPGTPYEQYF. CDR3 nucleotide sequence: TGCGCCAGCAGGCCCGGGACGCCCTACGAGCAGTACTTC.

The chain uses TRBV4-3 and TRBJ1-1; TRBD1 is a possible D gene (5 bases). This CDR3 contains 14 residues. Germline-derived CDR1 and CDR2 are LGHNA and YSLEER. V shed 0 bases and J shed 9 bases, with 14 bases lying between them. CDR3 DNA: TGCGCCAGCAGCCAAGATGCGAGGGGCACCAAAGCTTTCTTT. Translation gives CASSQDARGTKAFF.

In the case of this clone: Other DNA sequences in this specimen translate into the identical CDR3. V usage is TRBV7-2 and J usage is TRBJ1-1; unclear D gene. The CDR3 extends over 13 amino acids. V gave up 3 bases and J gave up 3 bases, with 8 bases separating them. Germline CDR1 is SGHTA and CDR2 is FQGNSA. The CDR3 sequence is CASSFGRDTEAFF. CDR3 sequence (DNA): TGTGCCAGCAGCTTCGGGAGAGACACTGAAGCTTTCTTT. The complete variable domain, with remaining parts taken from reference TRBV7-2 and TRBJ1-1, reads GAGVSQSPSNKVTEKGKDVELRCDPISGHTALYWYRQSLGQGLEFLIYFQGNSAPDKSGLPSDRFSAERTGGSVSTLTIQRTQQEDSAVYLCASSFGRDTEAFFGQGTRLTVV.

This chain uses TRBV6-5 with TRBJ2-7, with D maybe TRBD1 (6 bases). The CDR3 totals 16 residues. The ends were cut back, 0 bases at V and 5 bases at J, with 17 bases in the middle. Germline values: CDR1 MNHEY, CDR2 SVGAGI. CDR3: CASSYSSRGKSDEQYF. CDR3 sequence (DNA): TGTGCCAGCAGTTACTCATCGAGGGGGAAAAGCGACGAGCAGTACTTC.

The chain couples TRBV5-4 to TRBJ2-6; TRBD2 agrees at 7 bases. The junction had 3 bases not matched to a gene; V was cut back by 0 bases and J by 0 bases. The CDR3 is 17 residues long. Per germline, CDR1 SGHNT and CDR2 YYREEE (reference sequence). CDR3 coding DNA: TGTGCCAGCAGCTTGGTGGCGGGAGCCTCTGGGGCCAACGTCCTGACTTTC. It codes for CASSLVAGASGANVLTF.

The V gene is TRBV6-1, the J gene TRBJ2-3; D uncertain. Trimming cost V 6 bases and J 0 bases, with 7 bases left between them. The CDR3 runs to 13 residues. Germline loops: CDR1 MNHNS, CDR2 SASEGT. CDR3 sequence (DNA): TGTGCCAGCAGGGGTTCAAGCACAGATACGCAGTATTTT. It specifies CASRGSSTDTQYF.

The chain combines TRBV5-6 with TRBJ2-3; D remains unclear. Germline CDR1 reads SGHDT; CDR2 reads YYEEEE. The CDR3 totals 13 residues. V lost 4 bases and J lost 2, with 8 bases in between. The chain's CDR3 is CASSPKNTDTQYF. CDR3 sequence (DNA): TGTGCCAGCAGCCCTAAGAACACAGATACGCAGTATTTT.

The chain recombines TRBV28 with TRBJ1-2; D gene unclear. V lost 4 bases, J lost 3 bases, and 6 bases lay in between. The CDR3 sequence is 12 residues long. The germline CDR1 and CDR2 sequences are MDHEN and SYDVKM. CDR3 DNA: TGTGCCAGCAGTTGGGAGGACTATGGCTACACCTTC. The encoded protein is CASSWEDYGYTF.

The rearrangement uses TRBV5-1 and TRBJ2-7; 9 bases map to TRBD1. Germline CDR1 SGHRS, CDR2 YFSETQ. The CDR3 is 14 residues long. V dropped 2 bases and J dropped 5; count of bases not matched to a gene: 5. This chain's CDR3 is CASSLRDRDDEQYF. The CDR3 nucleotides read TGCGCCAGCAGCTTAAGGGACAGGGATGACGAGCAGTACTTC. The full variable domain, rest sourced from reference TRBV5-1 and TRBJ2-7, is KAGVTQTPRYLIKTRGQQVTLSCSPISGHRSVSWYQQTPGQGLQFLFEYFSETQRNKGNFPGRFSGRQFSNSRSEMNVSTLELGDSALYLCASSLRDRDDEQYFGPGTRLTVT.

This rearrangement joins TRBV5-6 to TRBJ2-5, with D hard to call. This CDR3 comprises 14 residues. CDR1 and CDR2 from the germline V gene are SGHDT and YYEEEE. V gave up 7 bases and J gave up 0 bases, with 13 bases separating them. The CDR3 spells CASLSAKNQETQYF. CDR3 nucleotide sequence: TGTGCCAGCCTGTCTGCCAAGAACCAAGAGACCCAGTACTTC.